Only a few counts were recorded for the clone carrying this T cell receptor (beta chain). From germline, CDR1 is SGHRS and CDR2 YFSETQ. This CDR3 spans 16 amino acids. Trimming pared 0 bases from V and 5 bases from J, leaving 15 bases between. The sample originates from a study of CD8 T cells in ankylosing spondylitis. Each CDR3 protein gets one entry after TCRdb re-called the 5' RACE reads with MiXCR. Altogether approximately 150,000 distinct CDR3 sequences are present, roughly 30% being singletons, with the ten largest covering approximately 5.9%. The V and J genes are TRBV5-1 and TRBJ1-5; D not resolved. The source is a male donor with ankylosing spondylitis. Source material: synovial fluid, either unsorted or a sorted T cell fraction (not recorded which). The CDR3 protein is CASSLEAGVGYQPQHF. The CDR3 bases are TGCGCCAGCAGCTTGGAGGCAGGAGTTGGTTATCAGCCCCAGCATTTT.